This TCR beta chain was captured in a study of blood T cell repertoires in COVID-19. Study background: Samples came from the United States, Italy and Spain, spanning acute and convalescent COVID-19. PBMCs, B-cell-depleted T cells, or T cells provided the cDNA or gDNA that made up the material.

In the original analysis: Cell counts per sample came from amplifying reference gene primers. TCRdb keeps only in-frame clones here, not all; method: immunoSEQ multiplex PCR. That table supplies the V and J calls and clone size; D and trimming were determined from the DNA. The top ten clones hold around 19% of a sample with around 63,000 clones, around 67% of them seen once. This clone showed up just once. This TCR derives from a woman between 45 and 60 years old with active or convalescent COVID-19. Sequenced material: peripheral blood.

CDR3 DNA sequence: TGTGCCAGCAGTAGGTGGTCGGGGACAGGTAAAAACAATGAGCAGTTCTTC. This gives the protein CASSRWSGTGKNNEQFF. The rearrangement links TRBV7-9 to TRBJ2-1; TRBD1 matches at 8 bases. V shed 6 bases, J shed 5 bases, and the junction held 15 bases outside the gene matches. From germline, CDR1 is SEHNR and CDR2 FQNEAQ (reference sequence). The CDR3 runs 17 residues. Full variable domain (rest looked up from reference TRBV7-9 and TRBJ2-1): DTGVSQNPRHKITKRGQNVTFRCDPISEHNRLYWYRQTLGQGPEFLTYFQNEAQLEKSRLLSDRFSAERPKGSFSTLEIQRTEQGDSAMYLCASSRWSGTGKNNEQFFGPGTRLTVL.